The source of this T cell receptor (beta chain) is a study of blood T cell repertoires in COVID-19. Generated by immunoSEQ multiplex PCR, the TCRdb table keeps only in-frame clones and is missing some. The sample holds tens of thousands of clones, around 90% seen once. The origin of this receptor is a man at least 80 years old with acute or convalescent COVID-19. The specimen was peripheral blood.

CDR3 bases: TGTGCCAGCAGCCCCTCCAGGGGGCGCCGAGATACGCAGTATTTT. This encodes CASSPSRGRRDTQYF. The chain couples TRBV7-6 to TRBJ2-3; 8 bases are shared with TRBD1. V was clipped by 5 bases and J by 5 bases; unmatched bases: 9. The CDR3 has 15 residues. In germline, CDR1 is SGHVS, CDR2 FNYEAQ.